The 31 T cell receptor beta chains presented below share a single source sample, sequenced in a study of T cells in Graves' hyperthyroidism and ophthalmopathy (dated by TCRdb to 2018 to 2020). Library prep was done by multiplex PCR. The run used an Illumina HiSeq 2000. The TCR beta CDR3 regions were amplified from the RNA transcripts. The TCR CDR3 was subjected to a first round of RT-PCR using the HTBI primer set and the Qiagen OneStep RT-PCR kit. Using fastp at Q25 and MiXCR, TCRdb reprocessed the public reads and kept productive beta chains. CDR3 protein duplicates are merged, each entry listing the most common genes and DNA. The sample table shows 300,000 to 400,000 distinct CDR3 sequences, and around 14% are seen once. 20% to 25% of the sample is held by the ten biggest clonotypes. Sequencing was performed on blood. The receptors here all came from a woman aged 25 to 45 with Graves' hyperthyroidism.

There are many counts of this clonotype. The chain couples TRBV28 to TRBJ1-5; D might be TRBD1 (5 bases). The CDR3 sequence is 18 residues long. V lost 4 bases, J lost 2 bases, and 21 bases lay in between. Germline loops: CDR1 MDHEN, CDR2 SYDVKM. CDR3: CASSYYTQGPSGNQPQHF. CDR3 DNA sequence: TGTGCCAGCAGTTACTACACCCAGGGCCCGAGCGGCAATCAGCCCCAGCATTTT.

The sample holds many counts of this clonotype. The chain links TRBV12-3 or TRBV12-4 to TRBJ2-5; no clear D gene. Trimming took 1 base from V and 2 from J, leaving 2 bases between them. This CDR3 is built from 12 residues. The DNA of the CDR3 is TGTGCCAGCAGTTTAGGACAAGAGACCCAGTACTTC. This gives the protein CASSLGQETQYF.

The chain couples TRBV7-2 to TRBJ2-3, with D possibly TRBD2 on 6 matching bases. The V gene lost 2 bases and the J gene lost 5 bases, with 11 bases spanning the gap. There are 14 residues in the CDR3. The V gene's germline CDR1 is SGHTA and CDR2 FQGNSA. CDR3 sequence reads: CASSLRRVGDTQYF. The CDR3 DNA sequence: TGTGCCAGCAGCTTAAGGAGGGTCGGAGATACGCAGTATTTT.

The chain links TRBV12-3 or TRBV12-4 to TRBJ2-6; TRBD1 might be the D (6 bases). The CDR3 covers 15 residues. Between the trimmed V and J ends, which lost 6 bases and 4 bases, there was a span of 13 bases. In DNA, the CDR3 is TGTGCCAGCAGCCCGACAGGTCCAGGGGCCAACGTCCTGACTTTC. Its protein is CASSPTGPGANVLTF.

V and J are TRBV19 and TRBJ2-1; D not resolved. V shed 8 bases and J shed 6 bases, with 29 bases lying between them. The germline CDR1 and CDR2 sequences are LNHDA and SQIVND (reference sequence). This CDR3 is 18 amino acids long. The CDR3 region has the DNA TGTGCCAGTTCCTCTACTCCCGACTCCCTTCATATCGTCAATGAGCAGTTCTTC. Amino acid sequence: CASSSTPDSLHIVNEQFF.

V gene TRBV4-2 combines with J gene TRBJ1-1; no clear D gene. The CDR3 loop spans 15 amino acids. Germline V gives CDR1 LGHNA, CDR2 YNFKEQ. Trimming pared 1 base from V and 2 bases from J, leaving 11 bases between. DNA for the CDR3: TGTGCCAGCAGCCAAGTGGGAGGTACTAACACTGAAGCTTTCTTT. The encoded protein is CASSQVGGTNTEAFF.

This clonotype has more than one count but fewer than ten. V and J are TRBV10-2 and TRBJ2-3, with a possible D match to TRBD1 (7 bases). Trimming took 6 bases from V and 0 from J, leaving 13 bases between them. This CDR3 has 15 residues. Germline V gene lookup returns CDR1 WSHSY and CDR2 SAAADI. The CDR3 loop reads CASRRTGGSTDTQYF. The CDR3 DNA is TGCGCCAGCAGGAGGACAGGAGGGAGCACAGATACGCAGTATTTT.

At least ten counts were recorded for this clonotype. The chain carries TRBV20-1 and TRBJ1-1, with D perhaps TRBD1 (5 bases). Per the germline V gene, CDR1 is DFQATT and CDR2 is SNEGSKA (reference sequence). This CDR3 has 14 residues. V was shortened by 3 bases and J by 3 bases, with 14 bases between the two germline ends. Here the CDR3 DNA reads TGCAGTGCTAGCTTGGGACCAGCGGACACTGAAGCTTTCTTT. Its protein is CSASLGPADTEAFF.

This clonotype was observed a few times. The chain employs TRBV6-1 and TRBJ2-7, with D uncertain. This CDR3 contains 15 residues. The V end lost 2 bases, the J end lost 3 bases, and 14 bases lay between the germline ends. Germline CDR1 is MNHNS and CDR2 is SASEGT. CDR3 sequence reads: CASSESRATGYEQYF. DNA for the CDR3: TGTGCCAGCAGTGAATCCCGGGCGACGGGCTACGAGCAGTACTTC.

This clonotype was counted many times. The chain employs TRBV11-2 and TRBJ2-3; no clear D gene. Germline assignment: CDR1 SGHAT and CDR2 FQNNGV. CDR3 length equals 15 residues. With 0 bases removed from V and 3 bases from J, the gap between germline ends came to 10 bases. CDR3 in DNA: TGTGCCAGCAGCTTAGAGCCAGGCAGGACAGATACGCAGTATTTT. Translated: CASSLEPGRTDTQYF.

V is TRBV25-1 and J is TRBJ1-2; D is uncertain. V was clipped by 2 bases and J by 7 bases, with 5 bases between them. CDR1 and CDR2 (germline): MGHDK, SYGVNS. This CDR3 has 11 residues. CDR3 sequence reads: CASSESRGYTF. The DNA for the CDR3 is TGTGCCAGCAGTGAAAGCCGTGGCTACACCTTC.

This clonotype was counted ten times or more. The chain combines TRBV12-3 or TRBV12-4 with TRBJ2-7; TRBD2 matches 8 bases. V lost 6 bases, J lost 4 bases, and 8 bases stayed unmatched. This CDR3 spans 14 amino acids. The DNA for the CDR3 is TGTGCCAGCAGCCCCCGGTCTAGCGGGTACGAGCAGTACTTC. It encodes CASSPRSSGYEQYF.

The CDR3 DNA sequence: TGTGCCAGCAGCCAAGATGGGGGCGCAGATACGCAGTATTTT. Its translation is CASSQDGGADTQYF. The chain carries TRBV4-2 and TRBJ2-3; tentative D call: TRBD1 (6 bases). Trimming removed 0 bases at V and 4 bases at J, with 8 bases between. In germline, CDR1 is LGHNA, CDR2 YNFKEQ. The CDR3 covers 14 residues.

The chain carries TRBV20-1 and TRBJ2-7, with TRBD2 matching over 12 bases. CDR3 length: 16 amino acids. Germline V CDR1 and CDR2: DFQATT, SNEGSKA (reference sequence). Trimming took 4 bases from V and 5 from J; bases not matched to a gene: 12. The CDR3 sequence is CSAKKKTSGRRNEQYF. CDR3 nucleotide sequence: TGCAGTGCTAAAAAAAAAACTAGCGGGAGGCGGAACGAGCAGTACTTC.

The table lists this clonotype with many counts. The chain couples TRBV18 to TRBJ2-1, with D perhaps assigned TRBD1 or TRBD2 (6 bases each). The CDR3 extends over 15 amino acids. Germline V CDR1 and CDR2: KGHSH, LQKENI. V lost 4 bases and J lost 5, with 15 bases in between. For the CDR3, the DNA is TGTGCCAGCTCACGAGGGGGGTGGAACGACAATGAGCAGTTCTTC. It encodes CASSRGGWNDNEQFF.

The chain joins TRBV3-1 to TRBJ1-1; D call uncertain. Germline V CDR1 and CDR2: LGHDT, YNNKEL (reference sequence). V was clipped by 7 bases and J by 1 base, with 10 bases between them. This CDR3 contains 13 residues. The CDR3 spells CASTRSGNTEAFF. CDR3 nucleotides: TGTGCCAGCACCCGATCAGGGAACACTGAAGCTTTCTTT.

Remarks on this clonotype: A much larger clone is a single base away; this may be a read error. Without the conserved terminal phenylalanine or tryptophan, this CDR3 likely stems from a read error. This chain links TRBV20-1 with TRBJ2-7, with D tentatively TRBD2 (6 bases). Trimming took 6 bases from V and 2 from J, leaving 14 bases between them. The CDR3 length is 13 residues. Per the germline V gene, CDR1 is DFQATT and CDR2 is SNEGSKA (reference sequence). The CDR3 bases are TGCAGTGCCATGCACGGGAGAACCTACGAGCAGTACTCC. This codes for CSAMHGRTYEQYS.

This clonotype has only a few counts. The J gene is TRBJ1-5, the V gene TRBV7-2; D is undetermined. The CDR3 loop spans 15 amino acids. Germline V gene data show CDR1 as SGHTA and CDR2 as FQGNSA. The V end was cut by 8 bases, the J end by 0 bases, with 14 bases between. The CDR3 is CASAAMGGSNQPQHF. In DNA, the CDR3 is TGTGCCAGCGCTGCGATGGGAGGTAGCAATCAGCCCCAGCATTTT.

The sample holds many counts of this clonotype. The rearrangement uses TRBV7-2 and TRBJ2-1; 7 bases fit TRBD2. J lost 2 bases, V lost 5 bases, and 6 bases had no gene match. The CDR3 totals 15 residues. The germline CDR1 and CDR2 sequences are SGHTA and FQGNSA. CDR3 sequence: CASSMDAGAYNEQFF. DNA of the CDR3: TGTGCCAGCAGCATGGACGCGGGGGCCTACAATGAGCAGTTCTTC.

This clonotype was observed a few times. The chain is built from TRBV6-1 and TRBJ1-1; D uncertain. The V end was cut by 6 bases, the J end by 3 bases, with 11 bases between. The germline gives CDR1 MNHNS, CDR2 SASEGT. This CDR3 has 13 residues. The CDR3 sequence: CASRRSGYTEAFF. CDR3 nucleotides: TGTGCCAGCAGACGGAGCGGCTACACTGAAGCTTTCTTT.

In this sample, this clonotype turned up a few times. The CDR3 nucleotides read TGTGCCAGCCAGCGGCTAGCGGGAGTGTACGAGCAGTACTTC. Encoded protein: CASQRLAGVYEQYF. V usage is TRBV6-1 and J usage is TRBJ2-7; TRBD2 matches at 10 bases. This CDR3 region has 14 residues. Per the germline V gene, CDR1 is MNHNS and CDR2 is SASEGT. With V trimmed by 8 bases and J by 4 bases, 8 bases remained unmatched.

At least ten counts were recorded for this clonotype. The chain links TRBV2 to TRBJ1-3, with D possibly matching TRBD1 (5 bases). The CDR3 is 13 residues long. Trimming left V 8 bases short and J 3 bases short, with 11 bases between. The germline CDR1 and CDR2 sequences are SNHLY and FYNNEI. The CDR3 nucleotides read TGTGCCAGCCTCCGACAGTTTGGAAACACCATATATTTT. This encodes CASLRQFGNTIYF.

This clonotype has only one observation. V usage is TRBV25-1 and J usage is TRBJ2-5; D unresolved. CDR3 length: 16 residues. Trimming shortened V by 1 base and J by 3 bases, and 15 bases separated the two germline ends. Per germline, CDR1 MGHDK and CDR2 SYGVNS. CDR3 protein: CASSEFVGPHKETQYF. Here the CDR3 DNA reads TGTGCCAGCAGTGAATTTGTAGGGCCCCACAAAGAGACCCAGTACTTC.

V gene TRBV12-3 or TRBV12-4 combines with J gene TRBJ1-3; tentative D call: TRBD1 (6 bases). V was shortened by 2 bases and J by 3 bases, with 8 bases between the two germline ends. The CDR3 loop spans 14 amino acids. CDR3: CASSLRGSGNTIYF. The CDR3 region has the DNA TGTGCCAGCAGTTTAAGGGGGAGTGGAAACACCATATATTTT.

This clonotype appeared many times. This sequence joins TRBV28 and TRBJ1-5; 9 bases are shared with TRBD1. CDR3 size: 15 residues. V shed 5 bases, J shed 5 bases, and the junction held 7 bases outside the gene matches. The V gene's germline CDR1 is MDHEN and CDR2 SYDVKM. CDR3 protein: CASSLGTGWDQPQHF. The CDR3, as DNA: TGTGCCAGCAGTCTCGGGACAGGGTGGGATCAGCCCCAGCATTTT.

V is TRBV2 and J is TRBJ2-2; D is ambiguous. V lost 3 bases and J lost 6, with 5 bases in between. This CDR3 is 12 amino acids long. The germline gives CDR1 SNHLY, CDR2 FYNNEI. DNA of the CDR3: TGTGCCAGCAGTGACGAGGCCGGGGAGCTGTTTTTT. Residues: CASSDEAGELFF.

This clonotype was seen repeatedly, ten times or more. V usage is TRBV7-2 and J usage is TRBJ1-1, with 7 bases matching TRBD1. V lost 6 bases and J lost 5; bases outside the gene matches: 6. The CDR3 loop spans 13 amino acids. CDR1 and CDR2 from the germline V gene are SGHTA and FQGNSA. CDR3 residues: CASRRQGDTEAFF. CDR3 bases: TGTGCCAGCAGACGACAGGGAGATACTGAAGCTTTCTTT.

This clonotype came up many times. The V call is TRBV2, the J call TRBJ2-1; no firm D call. Deletions cut 7 bases from V and 0 bases from J, with 13 bases between. Looked up from germline, CDR1 is SNHLY and CDR2 is FYNNEI. The CDR3 has 15 residues. CDR3 sequence: CASNIGGSSYNEQFF. The CDR3 DNA sequence: TGTGCCAGCAATATAGGCGGTAGCTCCTACAATGAGCAGTTCTTC.

The chain joins TRBV7-9 to TRBJ2-1, with no clear D. V gave up 5 bases and J gave up 12 bases, with 17 bases separating them. The CDR3 extends over 13 amino acids. Per the germline V gene, CDR1 is SEHNR and CDR2 is FQNEAQ (reference sequence). The CDR3 spells CASSPGPPERQFF. For the CDR3, the DNA is TGTGCCAGCAGCCCAGGCCCCCCGGAGAGGCAGTTCTTC.

In this sample, this clonotype turned up many times. This sequence joins TRBV6-1 and TRBJ1-1, with a weak D call TRBD1 (5 bases). Looked up from germline, CDR1 is MNHNS and CDR2 is SASEGT. The CDR3 runs to 14 residues. V gave up 6 bases and J gave up 0 bases, with 11 bases separating them. CDR3 region: CASRRTSLNTEAFF. The CDR3 DNA sequence: TGTGCCAGCAGAAGGACAAGCCTGAACACTGAAGCTTTCTTT.

CDR3 nucleotide sequence: TGTGCCTTCCGACCAGGGACAGTGGGCACTGAAGCTTTCTTT. This sequence encodes CAFRPGTVGTEAFF. This chain connects TRBV30 to TRBJ1-1; TRBD1 agrees at 7 bases. Per germline, CDR1 GTSNPN and CDR2 SVGIG (reference sequence). The CDR3 length is 14 residues. Germline trimming cut 7 bases from V and 4 bases from J; bases unmatched to any gene: 12.